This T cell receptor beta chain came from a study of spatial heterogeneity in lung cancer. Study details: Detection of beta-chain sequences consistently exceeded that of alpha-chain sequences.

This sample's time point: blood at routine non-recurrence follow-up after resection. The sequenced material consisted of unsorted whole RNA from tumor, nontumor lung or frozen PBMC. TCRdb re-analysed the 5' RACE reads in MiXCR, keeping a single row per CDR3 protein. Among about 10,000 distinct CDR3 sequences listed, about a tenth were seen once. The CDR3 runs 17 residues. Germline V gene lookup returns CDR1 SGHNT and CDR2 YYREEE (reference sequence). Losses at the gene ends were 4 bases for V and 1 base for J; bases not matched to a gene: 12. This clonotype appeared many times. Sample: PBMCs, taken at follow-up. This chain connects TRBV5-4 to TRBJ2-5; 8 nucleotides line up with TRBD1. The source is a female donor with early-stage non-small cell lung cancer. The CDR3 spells CASSPYRGRSAQETQYF. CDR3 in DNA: TGTGCCAGCAGCCCTTACAGGGGGAGATCTGCCCAAGAGACCCAGTACTTC.